Given below is one TCR beta chain in context. Naive CD8 T cell sorting was performed on the CD8+CD4-CCR7+CD45RA+ phenotype. After removal of 1 base from V and 5 bases from J, the junction contained 5 bases not matched to a gene. This CDR3 has 15 amino acids. Germline V gene lookup returns CDR1 LGHDT and CDR2 YNNKEL (reference sequence). TCRdb analysed the PCR reads with MiXCR anew, one entry per CDR3 protein. The repertoire holds some 680,000 distinct CDR3 sequences, with about 25% as singletons. This specimen comes from a study of molecular identifiers for immune sequencing clone quantification. The chain is built from TRBV3-1 and TRBJ1-5, with TRBD1 identical over 7 bases. The clonotype was recovered from a human donor in good health. Some libraries in this study had Jurkat cell RNA spiked in. The sequencing sample was made of naive CD8+ T cells from blood, with Jurkat cell RNA spiked in. Subset noted: FACS-sorted CD8+CD4-CCR7+CD45RA+ naive T cells. The CDR3 DNA is TGTGCCAGCAGCCAAGGTAGGGGGCGAGATCAGCCCCAGCATTTT. It translates to CASSQGRGRDQPQHF.